A selection of T cell receptor beta chains follows, all from one sample in a study of T cells in localized non-small cell lung cancer. Here immunoSEQ multiplex PCR was the method, and the copy in TCRdb shows in-frame clones only, minus some. The data show tens of thousands of clones, about 85% seen once. The specimen comprised peripheral blood, sampled before any cancer treatment. The receptors here all came from a man between 40 and 75 years old with stage III squamous cell lung carcinoma. Each CDR3 is given with its conserved first and last residue. The D gene is left open where the match is weak. The size entry is marked missing in some rows and otherwise reads once, few, many or a size class.

TRBV4-2	.	TRBJ2-6	.	TGTGCCAGCAGCCAGGACGGATTCTCTGGGGCCAACGTCCTGACTTTC	CASSQDGFSGANVLTF
TRBV29-1	.	TRBJ2-1	.	TGCAGCGCACTCAGGGCTGATGAGCAGTTCTTC	CSALRADEQFF
TRBV14	.	TRBJ2-5	.	TGTGCCAGCAGCCAATTCTCAGGAGGGACCCAGTACTTC	CASSQFSGGTQYF
TRBV14	.	TRBJ2-5	.	TGTGCCAGCAGGCCGGACGGGCTCGTGGAGACCCAGTACTTC	CASRPDGLVETQYF
TRBV27	once	TRBJ1-1	.	TGTGCCAGCAGGCTTACAGCGATTAGTGGCACTGAAGCTTTCTTT	CASRLTAISGTEAFF
TRBV2	.	TRBJ2-2	.	TGTGCCAGCAGACCCGACAGAAACACCGGGGAGCTGTTTTTT	CASRPDRNTGELFF
TRBV14	.	TRBJ1-2	.	TGTGCCAGCAGCCAATCGAGGTGGGATGGCTACACCTTC	CASSQSRWDGYTF
TRBV6-6	.	TRBJ1-4	TRBD1	TGTGCCAGCAGGACGCTCACAGGGGTCCGCGAAAAACTGTTTTTT	CASRTLTGVREKLFF
TRBV4-1	.	TRBJ1-5	TRBD1	TGCGCCAGCAGCCAGTTCACAGGGGACACTCAGCCCCAGCATTTT	CASSQFTGDTQPQHF
TRBV19	.	TRBJ1-1	.	TGTGCCAGTAGTGGGGAGGGACGGAGTATGAACACTGAAGCTTTCTTT	CASSGEGRSMNTEAFF
TRBV11-2	.	TRBJ1-1	.	TGTGCCAGCAGCCGCAGTGGATGGGCCGCCAGGGCTTTCTTT	CASSRSGWAARAFF
TRBV11-2	.	TRBJ2-2	TRBD1	TGTGCCAGCACCTCCGACAGGGGGGACGGGGAGCTGTTTTTT	CASTSDRGDGELFF
TRBV7-8	.	TRBJ1-2	.	TGTGCCAGCAGCCGTCTCATGAGGGGCTACACCTTC	CASSRLMRGYTF
TRBV20-1	.	TRBJ1-3	.	TGCAGTGCTAGGTTTGGGAAGACCATATATTTT	CSARFGKTIYF
TRBV14	.	TRBJ2-1	.	TGTGCCAGCAGCAAGTCTAACCCATCGGCCCCCGGGATCTCCTACAATGAGCAGTTCTTC	CASSKSNPSAPGISYNEQFF
TRBV5-5	.	TRBJ2-5	.	TGTGCCAGCAGCTTGGCCGAGACCCAGTACTTC	CASSLAETQYF
TRBV5-1	.	TRBJ2-1	.	TGCGCCAGCAGTCAAGGGCTTTGGGGTTCCAATGAGCAGTTCTTC	CASSQGLWGSNEQFF
TRBV11-2	.	TRBJ2-7	TRBD1	TGTGCCAGCAGCTCAACAGGGGTATCCTACGAGCAGTACTTC	CASSSTGVSYEQYF
TRBV5-1	.	TRBJ2-7	.	TGCGCCAGCAGCTTGGTTGTCAGCCCCTACGAGCAGTACTTC	CASSLVVSPYEQYF
TRBV12-5	.	TRBJ2-5	.	TGTGCTAGTGGTTTGGGGCAAGAGACCCAGTACTTC	CASGLGQETQYF